The entry that follows covers one T cell receptor (beta chain) sequence. CDR1 and CDR2 (germline): MNHEY, SMNVEV (reference sequence). Trimming cost V 2 bases and J 6 bases; bases outside gene matches: 7. The length of the CDR3 is 15 residues. A single record per CDR3 protein comes from TCRdb applying MiXCR to the RT-PCR reads. The sample contains approximately 160,000 distinct CDR3 sequences, 25% to 35% of which appear only once. The data belong to a study of patients and donors after allogeneic stem cell transplantation. Specimen: blood, either unsorted or a sorted T cell fraction (not recorded which). The sequence was obtained from a human donor who was either an allogeneic HSCT recipient or a stem cell or donor lymphocyte infusion donor (not recorded which). It is not recorded whose cells these are; they may come from a transplant donor. The chain has TRBV27 and TRBJ2-3, with TRBD1 identical over 8 bases. CDR3 coding DNA: TGTGCCAGCAGTTTACCTTCCCGGACAGGGGATACGCAGTATTTT. Translating gives CASSLPSRTGDTQYF.